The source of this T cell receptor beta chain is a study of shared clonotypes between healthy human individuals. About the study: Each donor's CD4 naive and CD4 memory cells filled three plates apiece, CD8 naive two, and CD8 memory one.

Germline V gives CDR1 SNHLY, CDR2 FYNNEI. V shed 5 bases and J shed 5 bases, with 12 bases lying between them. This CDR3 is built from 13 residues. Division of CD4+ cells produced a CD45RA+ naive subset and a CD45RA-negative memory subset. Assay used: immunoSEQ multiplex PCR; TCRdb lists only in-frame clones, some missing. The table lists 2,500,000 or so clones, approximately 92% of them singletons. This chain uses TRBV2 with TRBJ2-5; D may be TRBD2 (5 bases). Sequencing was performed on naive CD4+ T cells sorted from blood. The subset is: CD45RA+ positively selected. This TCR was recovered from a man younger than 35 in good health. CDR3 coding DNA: TGTGCCAGCAGTTACGGGATTGTGGAGACCCAGTACTTC. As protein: CASSYGIVETQYF.